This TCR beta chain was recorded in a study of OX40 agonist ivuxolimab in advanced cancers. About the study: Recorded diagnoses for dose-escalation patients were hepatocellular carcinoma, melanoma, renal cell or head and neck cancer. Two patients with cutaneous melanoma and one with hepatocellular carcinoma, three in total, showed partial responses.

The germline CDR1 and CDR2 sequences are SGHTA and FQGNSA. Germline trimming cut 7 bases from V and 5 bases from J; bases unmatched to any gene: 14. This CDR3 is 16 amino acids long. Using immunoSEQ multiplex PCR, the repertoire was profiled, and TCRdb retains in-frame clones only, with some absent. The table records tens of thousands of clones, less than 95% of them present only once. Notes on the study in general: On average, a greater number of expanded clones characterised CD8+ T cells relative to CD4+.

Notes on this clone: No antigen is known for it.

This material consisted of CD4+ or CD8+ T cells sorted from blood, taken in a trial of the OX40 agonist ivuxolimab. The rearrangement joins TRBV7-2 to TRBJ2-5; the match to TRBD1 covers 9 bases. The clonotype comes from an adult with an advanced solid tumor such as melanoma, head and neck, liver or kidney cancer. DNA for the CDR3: TGTGCCAGCACTATAGGGGACAGGGTCCTTTGGGAGACCCAGTACTTC. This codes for CASTIGDRVLWETQYF.